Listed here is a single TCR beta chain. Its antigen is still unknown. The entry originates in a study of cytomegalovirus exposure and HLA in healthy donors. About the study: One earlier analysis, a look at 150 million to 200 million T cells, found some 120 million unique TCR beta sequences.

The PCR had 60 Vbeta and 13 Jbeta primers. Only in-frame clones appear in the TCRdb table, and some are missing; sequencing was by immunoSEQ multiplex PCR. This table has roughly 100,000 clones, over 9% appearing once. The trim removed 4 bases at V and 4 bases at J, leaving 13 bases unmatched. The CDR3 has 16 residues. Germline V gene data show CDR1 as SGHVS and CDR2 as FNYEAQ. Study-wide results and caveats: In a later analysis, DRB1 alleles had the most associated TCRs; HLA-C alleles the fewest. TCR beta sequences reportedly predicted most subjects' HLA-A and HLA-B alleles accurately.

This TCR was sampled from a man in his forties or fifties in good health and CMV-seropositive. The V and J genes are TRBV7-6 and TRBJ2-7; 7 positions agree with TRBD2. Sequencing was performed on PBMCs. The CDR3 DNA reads TGTGCCAGCAGCTCCCACCCGGGGCGGGAGAATTACGAGCAGTACTTC. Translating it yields CASSSHPGRENYEQYF.